The following is a T cell receptor beta chain sequence with its context. This record comes from a study of technical replicates of blood from a handful of donors. The CDR3 covers 15 residues. From germline, CDR1 is SGHRS and CDR2 YFSETQ. V gave up 3 bases and J gave up 6 bases; unmatched junction bases: 10. Profiled with immunoSEQ multiplex PCR; TCRdb holds only in-frame clones, not every one. The data show more than 65,000 clones, about 92% seen once. This sequence joins TRBV5-1 and TRBJ2-7; the match to TRBD1 covers 9 bases. The sequenced material came from T cells isolated from PBMCs. The clonotype was recovered from a human donor in good health. CDR3 nucleotides: TGCGCCAGCAGCTCAACAGGGACAGGGATGGCCGAGCAGTACTTC. It encodes CASSSTGTGMAEQYF.